The TCR beta chain under discussion was sequenced for a study of metastatic and nonmetastatic thyroid tumors. Background on the study: From malignant and benign thyroid patients, repertoires in blood and in tumor or nodule tissue were compared.

Using MiXCR, TCRdb reanalyzed the PCR reads. The table includes about 7,000 clones, 18% detected once. This clone turned up a few times. Ahead of thyroid surgery, no patient had received treatment of any kind. Germline CDR1 and CDR2: SGHRS and YFSETQ. CDR3 size: 14 residues. Trimming left V 4 bases short and J 3 bases short, with 13 bases between. The sequenced sample consisted of adjacent normal tissue. The clonotype comes from a male donor with papillary thyroid cancer or a benign thyroid nodule (not recorded which). Some clones in this sample may be carry-over from other donors' samples. V gene TRBV5-1 combines with J gene TRBJ1-2; D not resolved. This chain's CDR3 is CASSPPGGYYGYTF. CDR3 nucleotides: TGCGCCAGCAGCCCTCCGGGAGGGTACTATGGCTACACCTTC.